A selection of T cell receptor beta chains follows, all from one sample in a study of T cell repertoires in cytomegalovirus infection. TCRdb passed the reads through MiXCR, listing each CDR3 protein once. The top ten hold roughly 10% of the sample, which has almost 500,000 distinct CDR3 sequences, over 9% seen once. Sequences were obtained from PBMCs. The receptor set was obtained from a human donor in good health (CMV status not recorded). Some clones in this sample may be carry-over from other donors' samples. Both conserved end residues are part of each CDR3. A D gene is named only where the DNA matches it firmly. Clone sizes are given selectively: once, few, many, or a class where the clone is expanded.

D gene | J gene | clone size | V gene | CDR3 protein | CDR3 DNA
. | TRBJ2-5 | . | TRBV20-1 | CSAEDRVQETQCF | TGCAGTGCCGAGGACAGAGTCCAAGAGACCCAGTGCTTC
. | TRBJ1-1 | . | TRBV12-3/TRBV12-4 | CASITWGVREPAFF | TGTGCCAGCATCACTTGGGGGGTAAGGGAGCCAGCTTTCTTT
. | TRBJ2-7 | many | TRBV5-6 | CASSSTLTYEQYF | TGTGCCAGCAGCTCAACCCTTACCTACGAGCAGTACTTC
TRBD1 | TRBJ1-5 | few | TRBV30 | CAWDRGRVKGNQPQHF | TGTGCCTGGGACAGGGGGCGTGTAAAGGGCAATCAGCCCCAGCATTTT
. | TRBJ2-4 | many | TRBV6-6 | CASSNHRAPGNIQYF | TGTGCCAGCAGTAACCACAGGGCCCCTGGGAACATTCAGTACTTC
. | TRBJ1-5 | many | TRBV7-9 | CASSLVTAGSNQPQHF | TGTGCCAGCAGCTTAGTGACAGCCGGTAGCAATCAGCCCCAGCATTTT
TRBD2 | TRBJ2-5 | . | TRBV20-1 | CSARSLAGGQKDETQYF | TGCAGTGCTAGATCTCTAGCGGGGGGGCAGAAGGATGAGACCCAGTACTTC
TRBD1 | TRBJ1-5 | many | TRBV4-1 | CASSQENYRGQGSNQPQHF | TGCGCCAGCAGCCAAGAAAATTACAGGGGGCAGGGGAGCAATCAGCCCCAGCATTTT
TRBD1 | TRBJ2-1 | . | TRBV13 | CASSLARLGQGSTEQFF | TGTGCCAGCAGCTTAGCGCGACTCGGACAGGGGTCTACTGAGCAGTTCTTC
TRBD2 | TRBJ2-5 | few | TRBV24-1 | CATSDPPRSGGQETQYF | TGTGCCACCAGTGACCCCCCCCGGAGCGGGGGGCAAGAGACCCAGTACTTC
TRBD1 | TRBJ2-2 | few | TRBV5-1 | CASSTNGQGNTGELFF | TGCGCCAGCAGCACCAACGGACAGGGGAACACCGGGGAGCTGTTTTTT
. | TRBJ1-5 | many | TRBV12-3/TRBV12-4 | CASGAVDQPQHF | TGTGCCTCAGGAGCGGTGGATCAGCCCCAGCATTTT
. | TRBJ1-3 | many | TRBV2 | CASSSAASGNTIYF | TGTGCCAGCAGTTCAGCCGCCTCTGGAAACACCATATATTTT
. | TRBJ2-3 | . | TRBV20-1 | CSARARGGTDTQYF | TGCAGTGCTAGAGCGCGAGGGGGCACAGATACGCAGTATTTT
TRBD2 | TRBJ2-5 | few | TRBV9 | CASSASGAQETQYF | TGTGCCAGCAGCGCTAGCGGGGCTCAAGAGACCCAGTACTTC
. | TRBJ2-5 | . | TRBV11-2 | CGSGAQETQYF | TGCGGATCTGGGGCTCAAGAGACCCAGTACTTC
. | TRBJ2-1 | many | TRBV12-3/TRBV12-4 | CASSLLTALAGQFF | TGTGCCAGCAGTTTATTGACGGCTCTGGCGGGACAGTTCTTC
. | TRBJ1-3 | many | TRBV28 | CASYSGNTIYF | TGTGCCAGCTACTCTGGAAACACCATATATTTT
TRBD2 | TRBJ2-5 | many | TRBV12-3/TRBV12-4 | CASSLGTSVDTQETQYF | TGTGCCAGCAGCCTCGGGACTAGCGTGGACACTCAAGAGACCCAGTACTTC
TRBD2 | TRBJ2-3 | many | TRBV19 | CASSIVGLAAGKDTQYF | TGTGCCAGTAGTATAGTCGGCCTAGCGGCGGGGAAAGATACGCAGTATTTT
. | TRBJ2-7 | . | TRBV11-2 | CASSPDSPPYEQYF | TGTGCCAGCAGCCCCGACAGTCCTCCCTACGAGCAGTACTTC
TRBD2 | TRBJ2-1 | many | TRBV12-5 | CAILGTTNEQFF | TGTGCTATTCTAGGGACTACCAATGAGCAGTTCTTC
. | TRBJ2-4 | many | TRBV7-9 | CASSLAGENIQYF | TGTGCCAGCAGCTTAGCGGGAGAAAACATTCAGTACTTC
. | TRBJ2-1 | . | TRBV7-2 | CANSTFGQFNEQFF | TGTGCCAACAGCACCTTCGGACAATTTAATGAGCAGTTCTTC
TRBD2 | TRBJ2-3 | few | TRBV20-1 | CSFLRLAGETDTQYF | TGCAGTTTTCTTAGACTAGCGGGGGAGACAGATACGCAGTATTTT
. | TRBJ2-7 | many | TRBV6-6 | CASSYRDVRYEQYF | TGTGCCAGCAGTTACCGGGACGTACGATACGAGCAGTACTTC
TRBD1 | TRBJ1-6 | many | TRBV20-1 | CSARPWSGQGMDSPLHF | TGCAGTGCTAGACCGTGGTCTGGACAGGGAATGGATTCACCCCTCCACTTT
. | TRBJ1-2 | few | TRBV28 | CASSRGGGHYGYTF | TGTGCCAGCAGTAGGGGAGGGGGGCACTATGGCTACACCTTC
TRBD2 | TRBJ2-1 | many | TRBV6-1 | CASPSGSDSYNEQFF | TGTGCCAGCCCTAGCGGGAGTGACTCCTACAATGAGCAGTTCTTC
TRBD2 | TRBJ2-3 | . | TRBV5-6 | CASSLVPGTSGHITDTQYF | TGTGCCAGCAGCCTTGTGCCCGGGACTAGCGGGCATATCACAGATACGCAGTATTTT
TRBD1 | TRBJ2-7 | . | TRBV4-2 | CASSQDEGTASLTYEQYF | TGTGCCAGCAGCCAAGATGAGGGGACAGCAAGTTTAACCTACGAGCAGTACTTC
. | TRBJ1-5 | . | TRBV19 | CASSIGWRYSNQPQHF | TGTGCCAGTAGTATTGGTTGGAGATATAGCAATCAGCCCCAGCATTTT
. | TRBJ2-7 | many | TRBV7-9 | CASRTTGYEQYF | TGTGCCAGCAGGACGACTGGCTACGAGCAGTACTTC
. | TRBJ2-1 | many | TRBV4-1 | CASSHTSSYNEQFF | TGCGCCAGCAGCCATACTAGCTCCTACAATGAGCAGTTCTTC
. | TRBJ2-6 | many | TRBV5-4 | CASSGVMAHGANVLTF | TGTGCCAGCAGCGGCGTAATGGCGCACGGGGCCAACGTCCTGACTTTC
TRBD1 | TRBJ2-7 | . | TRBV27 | CASRSPGQGADEQYF | TGTGCCAGCAGATCCCCGGGACAGGGGGCCGACGAGCAGTACTTC
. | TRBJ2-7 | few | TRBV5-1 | CASSFITYPGPYEQYF | TGCGCCAGCAGCTTTATCACCTACCCGGGGCCTTACGAGCAGTACTTC
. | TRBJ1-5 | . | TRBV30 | CAWSGGRKPQHF | TGTGCCTGGAGTGGGGGAAGGAAGCCCCAGCATTTT
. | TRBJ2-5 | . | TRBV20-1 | CSARTIQHYRALQETQYF | TGCAGTGCTAGAACCATACAACACTACCGGGCCCTACAAGAGACCCAGTACTTC
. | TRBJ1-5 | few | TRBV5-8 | CASSFPIRVQPQHF | TGTGCCAGCAGCTTCCCAATCCGAGTGCAGCCCCAGCATTTT
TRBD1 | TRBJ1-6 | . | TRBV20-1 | CRAQDGTDNSPLHF | TGCAGGGCTCAGGATGGGACAGATAATTCACCCCTCCACTTT
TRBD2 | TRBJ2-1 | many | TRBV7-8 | CASSIAGPRFNEQFF | TGTGCCAGCAGCATAGCGGGTCCCCGATTCAATGAGCAGTTCTTC
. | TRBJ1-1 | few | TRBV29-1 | CSVRLRMNTEAFF | TGCAGCGTGCGTTTACGCATGAACACTGAAGCTTTCTTT
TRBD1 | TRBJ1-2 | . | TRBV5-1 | CASSLGQGGNGYTF | TGCGCCAGCAGCCTTGGACAGGGTGGGAATGGCTACACCTTC
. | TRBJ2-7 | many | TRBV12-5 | CASGSGASSPPSYEQYF | TGTGCTAGTGGTTCAGGGGCTTCGTCGCCCCCTTCCTACGAGCAGTACTTC
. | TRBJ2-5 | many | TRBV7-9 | CASSPLALREETQYF | TGTGCCAGCAGTCCCCTCGCCTTAAGGGAAGAGACCCAGTACTTC
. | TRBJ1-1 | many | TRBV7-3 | CASSPSGTDEAFF | TGTGCCAGCAGCCCCTCGGGGACTGACGAAGCTTTCTTT
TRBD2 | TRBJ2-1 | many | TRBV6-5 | CASSGLGGGSYNEQFF | TGTGCCAGCAGTGGGTTAGGCGGGGGGTCCTACAATGAGCAGTTCTTC
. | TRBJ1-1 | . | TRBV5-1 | CASSLWGGVDTEAFF | TGCGCCAGCAGCTTATGGGGGGGCGTTGACACTGAAGCTTTCTTT
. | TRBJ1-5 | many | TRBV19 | CASSIRGFSNQPQHF | TGTGCCAGTAGTATAAGGGGTTTCAGCAATCAGCCCCAGCATTTT